The sample holds one count of the clone carrying this T cell receptor beta chain. Its antigen is as yet unknown. This sample stems from a study of cytomegalovirus exposure and HLA in healthy donors. Findings of the study overall: TCR beta chain V- and J-gene trimming was linked, in a later analysis, to a missense variant in DCLRE1C. An analysis done earlier found most TCR beta V segments productive about 87% or about 30% of the time.

Germline assignment: CDR1 SGDLS and CDR2 YYNGEE. This CDR3 is built from 16 residues. Trimming cost V 0 bases and J 4 bases; bases outside gene matches: 4. With 60 Vbeta and 13 Jbeta primers, the PCR was carried out. Profiling relied on immunoSEQ multiplex PCR, and the TCRdb table lists in-frame clones only, not all of them. Here the sample spans about 160,000 clones, 80% to 90% being singletons. Sequencing was performed on PBMCs. This sequence joins TRBV9 and TRBJ1-1; TRBD1 agrees at 12 bases. This TCR was sampled from a woman aged 30 to 39 in good health and CMV-seropositive. CDR3: CASSVDRDRGLTEAFF. In DNA form, the CDR3 reads TGTGCCAGCAGCGTAGATAGGGACAGGGGGCTCACTGAAGCTTTCTTT.